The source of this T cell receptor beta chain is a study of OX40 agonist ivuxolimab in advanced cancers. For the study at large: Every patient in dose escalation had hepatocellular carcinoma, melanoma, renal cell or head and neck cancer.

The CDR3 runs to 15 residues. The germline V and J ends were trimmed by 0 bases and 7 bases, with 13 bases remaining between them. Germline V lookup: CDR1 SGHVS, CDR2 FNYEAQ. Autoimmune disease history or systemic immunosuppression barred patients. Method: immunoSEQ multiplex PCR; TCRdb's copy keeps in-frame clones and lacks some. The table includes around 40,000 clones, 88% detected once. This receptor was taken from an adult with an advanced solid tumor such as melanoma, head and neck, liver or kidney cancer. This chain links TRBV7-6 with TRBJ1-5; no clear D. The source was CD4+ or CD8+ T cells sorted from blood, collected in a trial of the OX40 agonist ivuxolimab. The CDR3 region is CASSLAGRSGQPQHF. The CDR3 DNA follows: TGTGCCAGCAGCTTAGCAGGTCGCAGCGGGCAGCCCCAGCATTTT.